A single sample is the source of the 17 T cell receptor beta chains below, sequenced in a study of blood T cell repertoires in COVID-19. Using immunoSEQ multiplex PCR, the repertoire was profiled, and TCRdb retains in-frame clones only, with some absent. This sample has 250,000 to 300,000 clones, with about 76% found just once. The material sequenced was peripheral blood. These receptors were collected from a woman aged 55-69 years with active or convalescent COVID-19.

The CDR3 DNA sequence: TGTGCCACTTCGGTGGGGAGAGGCTACACCTTC. It encodes CATSVGRGYTF. V usage is TRBV6-5 and J usage is TRBJ1-2, with D unclear. Germline values: CDR1 MNHEY, CDR2 SVGAGI. This CDR3 is 11 amino acids long. Trimming shortened V by 10 bases and J by 8 bases, and 14 bases separated the two germline ends.

This clone was found many times. The chain employs TRBV19 and TRBJ1-1; TRBD1 is a possible D gene (6 bases). There are 15 residues in the CDR3. CDR1 is LNHDA, CDR2 SQIVND, per germline (reference sequence). The V end was cut by 2 bases, the J end by 1 base, with 11 bases between. CDR3 sequence: CASSINGQRNTEAFF. The CDR3 DNA reads as TGTGCCAGTAGTATAAATGGACAGAGGAACACTGAAGCTTTCTTT.

This clone showed up just once. The chain joins TRBV27 to TRBJ1-6, with 8 bases aligning to TRBD1. The germline V gene encodes CDR1 MNHEY and CDR2 SMNVEV (reference sequence). The CDR3 sequence is 16 residues long. Trimming cost V 0 bases and J 5 bases; bases outside gene matches: 3. CDR3 protein: CASSLSAGQDNSPLHF. For the CDR3, the DNA is TGTGCCAGCAGTTTATCTGCGGGACAGGATAATTCACCCCTCCACTTT.

This clone appeared once. The chain joins TRBV5-1 to TRBJ2-4; 7 bases are shared with TRBD2. The CDR3 runs 17 residues. V was clipped by 4 bases and J by 3 bases; unmatched bases: 13. CDR1 is SGHRS, CDR2 YFSETQ, per germline. DNA for the CDR3: TGCGCCAGCAGCCCCATTCCAGTGGGGGGGGGCAAAAACATTCAGTACTTC. Its protein product is CASSPIPVGGGKNIQYF.

The chain has TRBV3-1 (or the pseudogene TRBV3-2) and TRBJ2-3, with TRBD2 matching over 9 bases. After removal of 4 bases from V and 2 bases from J, the junction contained 7 bases not matched to a gene. Germline V CDR1 and CDR2: LGHDT, YNNKEL (reference sequence). The CDR3 has 16 amino acids. This CDR3 reads CASSLSGGRLTDTQYF. The CDR3, as DNA: TGTGCCAGCAGCCTTAGCGGGGGACGTCTCACAGATACGCAGTATTTT.

The chain couples TRBV2 to TRBJ2-7; weak D call: TRBD2 (5 bases). Germline V gene sequence: CDR1 SNHLY, CDR2 FYNNEI. This CDR3 comprises 14 residues. Trimming shortened V by 3 bases and J by 2 bases, and 11 bases separated the two germline ends. The CDR3 reads CASSEEDPAYEQYF. The CDR3 DNA follows: TGTGCCAGCAGTGAGGAGGACCCCGCCTACGAGCAGTACTTC.

The rearrangement links TRBV7-3 to TRBJ2-1; TRBD2 agrees at 11 bases. Trimming took 8 bases from V and 1 from J; bases not matched to a gene: 4. The germline V gene encodes CDR1 SGHTA and CDR2 FQGTGA. The CDR3 runs 15 residues. The CDR3 spells CASATSGGSYNEQFF. Written as DNA, the CDR3 is TGTGCCAGCGCCACTAGCGGGGGATCCTACAATGAGCAGTTCTTC.

The chain uses TRBV11-2 and TRBJ2-7, with 8 bases fitting TRBD2. After removal of 0 bases from V and 4 bases from J, the junction contained 11 bases not matched to a gene. The CDR3 spans 17 residues. Germline V gene sequence: CDR1 SGHAT, CDR2 FQNNGV. In DNA form, the CDR3 reads TGTGCCAGCAGCTTAGATTCGCTAGCGGGCGGCTTATACGAGCAGTACTTC. Its translation: CASSLDSLAGGLYEQYF.

This clone was recorded only once. The genes are TRBV19 and TRBJ1-4; D is perhaps TRBD1 (5 bases). V lost 6 bases to trimming and J lost 8 bases, with 22 bases between them. The CDR3 totals 16 residues. Germline values: CDR1 LNHDA, CDR2 SQIVND (reference sequence). The CDR3 reads CASSRRHGGGFEKLFF. The CDR3 DNA reads TGTGCCAGTAGCCGCCGACACGGGGGGGGTTTCGAAAAACTGTTTTTT. Together with reference TRBV19 and TRBJ1-4, the CDR3 gives the full variable domain: DGGITQSPKYLFRKEGQNVTLSCEQNLNHDAMYWYRQDPGQGLRLIYYSQIVNDFQKGDIAEGYSVSREKKESFPLTVTSAQKNPTAFYLCASSRRHGGGFEKLFFGSGTQLSVL.

This chain joins TRBV3-1 (or the pseudogene TRBV3-2) and TRBJ2-1; 15 bases are shared with TRBD2. Germline-derived CDR1 and CDR2 are LGHDT and YNNKEL (reference sequence). V dropped 4 bases and J dropped 5; count of bases not matched to a gene: 12. The CDR3 consists of 19 residues. In DNA, the CDR3 is TGTGCCAGCAGCCCGAGAGGGACTAGCGGGGGGCCCCCCAACAATGAGCAGTTCTTC. Its protein is CASSPRGTSGGPPNNEQFF.

The V gene is TRBV4-3, the J gene TRBJ1-6; 9 bases fit TRBD1. J was trimmed by 5 bases and V by 1 base; bases with no gene match: 6. There are 17 residues in the CDR3. From germline, CDR1 is LGHNA and CDR2 YSLEER. CDR3: CASSQASTGGNNSPLHF. DNA of the CDR3: TGCGCCAGCAGCCAAGCGTCGACAGGGGGTAATAATTCACCCCTCCACTTT.

The chain employs TRBV5-1 and TRBJ1-3; 9 bases fit TRBD1. This CDR3 contains 15 residues. Looked up from germline, CDR1 is SGHRS and CDR2 is YFSETQ. The V gene end was trimmed by 1 base and the J gene end by 4 bases; junction bases not matched to a gene: 3. The CDR3 here is CASSLWGTGGNTIYF. The CDR3 nucleotides read TGCGCCAGCAGCTTGTGGGGGACAGGGGGAAACACCATATATTTT. The whole variable domain, filled in from reference TRBV5-1 and TRBJ1-3, reads KAGVTQTPRYLIKTRGQQVTLSCSPISGHRSVSWYQQTPGQGLQFLFEYFSETQRNKGNFPGRFSGRQFSNSRSEMNVSTLELGDSALYLCASSLWGTGGNTIYFGEGSWLTVV.

This chain links TRBV5-6 with TRBJ2-7; weak D call: TRBD2 (6 bases). The CDR3 totals 13 residues. Per the germline V gene, CDR1 is SGHDT and CDR2 is YYEEEE. V dropped 2 bases and J dropped 0 bases, with 6 bases sitting between them. The CDR3 DNA is TGTGCCAGCAGCTTTAGCGGCTCCTACGAGCAGTACTTC. This gives the protein CASSFSGSYEQYF.

The rearrangement uses TRBV19 and TRBJ1-2; tentatively, D is TRBD1 (5 bases). Germline V gene sequence: CDR1 LNHDA, CDR2 SQIVND (reference sequence). V gave up 7 bases and J gave up 4 bases, with 13 bases separating them. This CDR3 is 13 amino acids long. Here the CDR3 reads CASTPTEAYGYTF. CDR3 coding DNA: TGTGCCAGTACCCCGACAGAGGCCTATGGCTACACCTTC.

J is TRBJ2-2 and V is TRBV25-1; D ambiguous. CDR1 and CDR2 (germline): MGHDK, SYGVNS. The ends were cut back, 1 base at V and 0 bases at J, with 6 bases in the middle. The CDR3 spans 15 residues. CDR3: CASSESRANTGELFF. For the CDR3, the DNA is TGTGCCAGCAGTGAATCTCGCGCGAACACCGGGGAGCTGTTTTTT.

The chain couples TRBV2 to TRBJ2-1, with D hard to call. V was cut by 8 bases and J by 11 bases, with 10 bases left in between. Germline-derived CDR1 and CDR2 are SNHLY and FYNNEI. The CDR3 contains 10 residues. CDR3 protein: CASRSRKQFF. CDR3 nucleotide sequence: TGTGCCAGCCGTTCTAGGAAGCAGTTCTTC.

V gene TRBV11-3 combines with J gene TRBJ2-3, with D possibly matching TRBD2 (5 bases). In germline, CDR1 is SGHNT, CDR2 YENEEA. CDR3 length: 16 amino acids. The V and J ends lost 1 base and 0 bases respectively, with 11 bases between them. The chain's CDR3 is CASSLGGSPSTDTQYF. The CDR3 nucleotides read TGTGCCAGCAGCTTAGGCGGGTCCCCTAGCACAGATACGCAGTATTTT.